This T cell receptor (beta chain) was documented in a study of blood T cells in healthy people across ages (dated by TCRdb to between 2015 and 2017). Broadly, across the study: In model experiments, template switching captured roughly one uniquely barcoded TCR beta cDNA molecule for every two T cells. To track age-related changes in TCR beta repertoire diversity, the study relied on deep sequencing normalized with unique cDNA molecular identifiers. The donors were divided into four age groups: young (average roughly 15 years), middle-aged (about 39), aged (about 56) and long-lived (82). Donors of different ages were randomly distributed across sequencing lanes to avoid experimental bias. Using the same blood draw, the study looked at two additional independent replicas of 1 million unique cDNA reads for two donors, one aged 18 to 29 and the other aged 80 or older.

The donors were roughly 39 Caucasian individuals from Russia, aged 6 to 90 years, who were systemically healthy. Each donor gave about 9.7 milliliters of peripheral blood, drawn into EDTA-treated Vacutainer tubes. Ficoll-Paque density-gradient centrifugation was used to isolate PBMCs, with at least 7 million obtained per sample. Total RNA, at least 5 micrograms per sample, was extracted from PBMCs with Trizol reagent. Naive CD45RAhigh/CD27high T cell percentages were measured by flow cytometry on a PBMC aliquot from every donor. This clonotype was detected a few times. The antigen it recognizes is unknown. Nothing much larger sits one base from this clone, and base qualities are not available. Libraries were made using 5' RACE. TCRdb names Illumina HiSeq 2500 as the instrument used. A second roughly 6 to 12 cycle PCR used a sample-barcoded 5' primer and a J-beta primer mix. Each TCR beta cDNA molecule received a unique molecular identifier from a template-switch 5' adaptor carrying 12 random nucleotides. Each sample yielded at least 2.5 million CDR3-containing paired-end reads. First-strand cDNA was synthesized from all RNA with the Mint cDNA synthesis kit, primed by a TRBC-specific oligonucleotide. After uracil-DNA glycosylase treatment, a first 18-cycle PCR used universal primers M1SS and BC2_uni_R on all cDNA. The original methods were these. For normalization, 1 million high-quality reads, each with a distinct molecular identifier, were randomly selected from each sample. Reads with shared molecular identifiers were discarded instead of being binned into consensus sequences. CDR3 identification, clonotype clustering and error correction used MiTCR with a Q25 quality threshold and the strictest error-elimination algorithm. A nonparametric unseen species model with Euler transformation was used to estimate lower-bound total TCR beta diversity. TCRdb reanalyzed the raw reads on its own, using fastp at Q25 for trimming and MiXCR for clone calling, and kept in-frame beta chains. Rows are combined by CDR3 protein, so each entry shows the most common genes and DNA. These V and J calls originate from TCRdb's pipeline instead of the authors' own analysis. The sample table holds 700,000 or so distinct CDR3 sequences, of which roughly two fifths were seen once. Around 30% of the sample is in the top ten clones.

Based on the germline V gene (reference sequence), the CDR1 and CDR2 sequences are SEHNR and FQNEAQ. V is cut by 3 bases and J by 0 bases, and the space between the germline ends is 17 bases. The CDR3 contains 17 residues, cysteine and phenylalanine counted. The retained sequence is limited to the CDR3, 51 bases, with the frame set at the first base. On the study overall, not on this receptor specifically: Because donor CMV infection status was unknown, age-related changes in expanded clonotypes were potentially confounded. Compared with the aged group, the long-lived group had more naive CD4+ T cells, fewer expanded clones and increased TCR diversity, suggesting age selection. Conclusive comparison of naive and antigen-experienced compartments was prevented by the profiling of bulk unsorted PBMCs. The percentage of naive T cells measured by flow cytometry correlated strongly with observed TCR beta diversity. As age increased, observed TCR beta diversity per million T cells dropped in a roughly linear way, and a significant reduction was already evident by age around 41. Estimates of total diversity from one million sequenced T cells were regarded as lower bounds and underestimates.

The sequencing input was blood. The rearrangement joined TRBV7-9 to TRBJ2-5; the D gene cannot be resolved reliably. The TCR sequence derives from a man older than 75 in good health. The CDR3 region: CASSFVGPLQNQETQYF. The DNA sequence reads TGTGCCAGCAGCTTCGTGGGTCCATTACAGAACCAAGAGACCCAGTACTTC.